This T cell receptor (beta chain) originates from a study of identical twins. This CDR3 has 17 amino acids. In germline, CDR1 is SEHNR, CDR2 FQNEAQ (reference sequence). V trimming: 5 bases; J trimming: 3 bases; junction bases outside the gene matches: 12. This clonotype was found a few times. TCRdb reprocessed the 5' RACE reads with MiXCR, giving one entry per CDR3 protein. The sample gives approximately 260,000 distinct CDR3 sequences, over 12% of which show up once; around 8.9% is in the top ten. This chain joins TRBV7-9 and TRBJ2-1, with 8 nucleotides matching TRBD2. The origin of this receptor is a woman aged 18 to 35 in good health. The source material was memory (CD45RO+) T cells sorted from blood. As DNA, the CDR3 is TGTGCCAGCAGCCCGCACCAGGGAAGCGGGGGCTACAATGAGCAGTTCTTC. Protein product: CASSPHQGSGGYNEQFF. Using reference TRBV7-9 and TRBJ2-1 for the parts outside the CDR3, the full variable domain is DTGVSQNPRHKITKRGQNVTFRCDPISEHNRLYWYRQTLGQGPEFLTYFQNEAQLEKSRLLSDRFSAERPKGSFSTLEIQRTEQGDSAMYLCASSPHQGSGGYNEQFFGPGTRLTVL.